Listed below are T cell receptor beta chains from one sample, sequenced in a study of blood T cell repertoires in COVID-19. Using immunoSEQ multiplex PCR, the repertoire was profiled, and TCRdb retains in-frame clones only, with some absent. Of 180,000 or so clones detected, around 80% appear once; the ten largest clones hold under 3.5%. Sequenced: peripheral blood. Receptors were obtained from an elderly woman with active or convalescent COVID-19. The conserved cysteine and the conserved F or W are not part of the CDR3 here.

J gene | V gene | CDR3 protein
TRBJ2-5 | TRBV14 | ASSGLAEQETQY
TRBJ2-6 | TRBV5-1 | ASSFSGSGANVLT
TRBJ2-5 | TRBV6-1 | ASSGGLAGGPWETQY
TRBJ1-6 | TRBV6-5 | ASIGQPDSPLH
TRBJ2-7 | TRBV7-2 | ASSALNRFLEQY
TRBJ1-6 | TRBV7-9 | ASSSGGSPLH
TRBJ2-7 | TRBV10-2 | ASSDGGYEQY
TRBJ1-4 | TRBV4-2 | ASSQRGQGPEKLF
TRBJ2-3 | TRBV13 | ASSSDLLGGQY
TRBJ2-7 | TRBV11-1 | ASSLGLGYEQY
TRBJ1-2 | TRBV4-3 | ASSQDLGQGLYGYT
TRBJ2-1 | TRBV5-4 | ASSGILAGGPTEQF
TRBJ1-4 | TRBV29-1 | SVLAGATNEKLF
TRBJ2-3 | TRBV9 | ASSVAGQGGGTDTQY
TRBJ1-5 | TRBV10-3 | AISEAGNANQPQH
TRBJ1-5 | TRBV7-5 | ARSSRDPAVADQPQH
TRBJ1-3 | TRBV10-3 | ATSTGSGNTIY
TRBJ1-3 | TRBV18 | ASALPSLSGNTIY
TRBJ1-5 | TRBV10-3 | AISSTSYSNQPQH
TRBJ1-1 | TRBV5-4 | ASSFDRNTEAF
TRBJ2-2 | TRBV6-6 | ASSSGQGAAGELF
TRBJ2-7 | TRBV18 | ASSPPQAYEQY
TRBJ1-2 | TRBV5-1 | ASREQGADAYGYT
TRBJ1-3 | TRBV9 | ASSVDPGTKRNTIY
TRBJ2-5 | TRBV5-1 | ASSLEQVQETQY
TRBJ1-2 | TRBV10-1 | ASPGHPKFLYGYT
TRBJ1-5 | TRBV7-2 | ASSVGQVGNQPQH
TRBJ2-7 | TRBV5-5 | ASSLGQVAGEQY
TRBJ1-4 | TRBV7-9 | ASRRQANEKLF
TRBJ1-5 | TRBV28 | ASSRGQLNQPQH
TRBJ1-5 | TRBV6-5 | ASKRDQRQPQH
TRBJ2-3 | TRBV5-6 | ASSFGWGADTQY
TRBJ1-2 | TRBV4-1 | ASSQEGQGARGYT
TRBJ2-1 | TRBV9 | ASSVGQGGSYNEQF
TRBJ1-1 | TRBV19 | ASSMEITGGNTEAF
TRBJ2-7 | TRBV6-1 | ASSERRARAGRSYEQY
TRBJ2-3 | TRBV11-2 | ASSPLAGARTDTQY
TRBJ1-2 | TRBV4-1 | ASSQEGASPYGYT
TRBJ1-2 | TRBV4-1 | ASSQDRLSPGGYT
TRBJ2-5 | TRBV5-1 | ASSPSGTSGGETQY
TRBJ1-1 | TRBV28 | ASSLWGQGLATEAF
TRBJ1-4 | TRBV19 | ASSPRGTTNEKLF
TRBJ2-5 | TRBV11-2 | ASSLTGGWQETQY
TRBJ1-1 | TRBV5-1 | ASSLRERNTEAF
TRBJ1-5 | TRBV2 | ASSPGQGVSWQPQH
TRBJ1-1 | TRBV6-1 | ASSEAPGILAEAF
TRBJ2-7 | TRBV20-1 | SASQGIGASEQY
TRBJ1-1 | TRBV9 | ASSPHRGGAGTEAF
TRBJ2-5 | TRBV2 | ASSYTTGAGETQY
TRBJ1-1 | TRBV4-1 | ASSQGPGTEAF
TRBJ1-2 | TRBV6-5 | ASTPGQGYGYT
TRBJ1-1 | TRBV4-3 | ASSQDSGKAF
TRBJ1-1 | TRBV28 | ASKQGSTEAF
TRBJ1-1 | TRBV6-2/TRBV6-3 | ASSQGSNVMNTEAF
TRBJ1-5 | TRBV18 | ASSAAKGGGQPQH
TRBJ2-6 | TRBV5-6 | ASSDHTRTGEGRSNVLT
TRBJ1-5 | TRBV11-2 | ASSGDLNQPQH